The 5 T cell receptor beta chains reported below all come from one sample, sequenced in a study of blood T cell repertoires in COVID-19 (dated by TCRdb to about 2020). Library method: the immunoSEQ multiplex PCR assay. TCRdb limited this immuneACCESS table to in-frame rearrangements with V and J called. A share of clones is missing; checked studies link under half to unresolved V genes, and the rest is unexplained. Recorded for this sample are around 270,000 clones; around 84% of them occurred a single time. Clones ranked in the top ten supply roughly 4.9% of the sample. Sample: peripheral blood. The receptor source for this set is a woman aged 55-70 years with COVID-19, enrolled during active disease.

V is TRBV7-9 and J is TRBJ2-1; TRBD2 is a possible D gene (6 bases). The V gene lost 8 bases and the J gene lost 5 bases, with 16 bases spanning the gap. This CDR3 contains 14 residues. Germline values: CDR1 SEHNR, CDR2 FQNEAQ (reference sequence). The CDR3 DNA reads TGTGCCAGCGCAACGTTGCGGGATCACAATGAGCAGTTCTTC. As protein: CASATLRDHNEQFF.

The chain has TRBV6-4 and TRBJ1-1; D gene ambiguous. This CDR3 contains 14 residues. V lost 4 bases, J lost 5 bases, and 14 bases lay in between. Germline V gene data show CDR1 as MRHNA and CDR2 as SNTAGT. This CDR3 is CASSAEHRGTEAFF. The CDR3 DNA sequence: TGTGCCAGCAGTGCGGAACACCGAGGAACTGAAGCTTTCTTT.

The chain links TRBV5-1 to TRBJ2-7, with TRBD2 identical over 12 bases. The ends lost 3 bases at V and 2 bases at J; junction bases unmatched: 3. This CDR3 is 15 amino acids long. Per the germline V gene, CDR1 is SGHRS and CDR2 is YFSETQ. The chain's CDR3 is CASSSTSGRTYEQYF. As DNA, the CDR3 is TGCGCCAGCAGCTCGACTAGCGGGAGAACCTACGAGCAGTACTTC.

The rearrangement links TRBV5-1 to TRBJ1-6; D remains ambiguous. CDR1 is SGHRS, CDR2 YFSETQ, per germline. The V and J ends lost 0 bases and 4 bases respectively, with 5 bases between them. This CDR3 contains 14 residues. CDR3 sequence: CASSLDRYNSPLHF. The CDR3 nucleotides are TGCGCCAGCAGCTTGGACAGATATAATTCACCCCTCCACTTT.

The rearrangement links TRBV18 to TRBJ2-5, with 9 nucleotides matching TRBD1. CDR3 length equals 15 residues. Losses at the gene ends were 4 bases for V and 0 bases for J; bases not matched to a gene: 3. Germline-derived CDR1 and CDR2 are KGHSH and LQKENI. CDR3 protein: CASSRQGGYQETQYF. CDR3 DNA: TGTGCCAGCTCACGACAGGGGGGATACCAAGAGACCCAGTACTTC.